This TCR beta chain emerged from a study of CD8+ T cells in alopecia areata. Overall study results and limits: Clonality exceeded that of normal scalp in lesional scalp, most notably in alopecia totalis/universalis.

Per germline, CDR1 SNHLY and CDR2 FYNNEI. Trimming stripped 5 bases from V and 6 bases from J, with 12 bases between. This CDR3 spans 13 amino acids. It was cDNA, reverse transcribed from extracted RNA, that served as the sequencing template. Sequencing used immunoSEQ multiplex PCR; TCRdb keeps in-frame clones, though not all of them. The sample records 150,000 to 200,000 clones, 60% being singletons. Treatment reported: oral pan-JAK inhibitor, 5-10 mg twice daily. Those with alopecia areata gave lesional scalp punch biopsies and peripheral blood. A word on this clone: Antigen: not known.

The rearrangement links TRBV2 to TRBJ2-3; no clear D gene. This sequence was found in a human donor with alopecia areata. The sample in question was CD4+ T cells sorted from blood, obtained at week 24, from a patient treated with tofacitinib. The CDR3 DNA reads TGTGCCAGCAGTCGGATATACTTCGATACGCAGTATTTT. Its protein is CASSRIYFDTQYF.